This T cell receptor beta chain was identified during a study of shared clonotypes between healthy human individuals. General study points: When naive CD4 clonotypes were compared across a few donors, 5% to 5.5% were shared. Shared clonotypes across all four donors exceeded non-shared ones in generation probability.

CDR1 and CDR2 from the germline V gene are SGHTA and FQGNSA. V dropped 1 base and J dropped 7; count of bases not matched to a gene: 10. The CDR3 has 17 residues. With respect to this clone: Its antigen is unknown.

Negatively enriched CD4+ T cells were divided by CD45RA into naive and memory. Generated by immunoSEQ multiplex PCR, the TCRdb table keeps only in-frame clones and is missing some. The sample includes 2 million to 3 million clones, approximately 93% of them seen just once. This receptor was identified in a man younger than 35 in good health. Some clones in this sample may be carry-over from other donors' samples. V and J are TRBV7-2 and TRBJ2-1; 10 bases match TRBD2. Sequencing input: naive CD4+ T cells from PBMCs. As to subset: CD45RA+ positively selected. The CDR3 region has the DNA TGTGCCAGCAGCTTAGTGCTAGCGGGAGTCCTGGGAAATGAGCAGTTCTTC. Translation: CASSLVLAGVLGNEQFF.